This TCR beta chain was identified in a study of blood T cell repertoires in COVID-19. Across the study: Collection of acute and convalescent COVID-19 samples took place in the United States, Italy and Spain.

Trimming cost V 8 bases and J 6 bases, with 24 bases left between them. The CDR3 has 16 residues. Per the germline V gene, CDR1 is LNHDA and CDR2 is SQIVND (reference sequence). Only in-frame clones appear in the TCRdb table, and some are missing; sequencing was by immunoSEQ multiplex PCR. The data contain 300,000 to 400,000 clones, roughly nine tenths of them singletons. This clone has a single count. The source material was PBMCs or T cells enriched from blood (not recorded which). This chain connects TRBV19 to TRBJ2-3; the D gene is possibly TRBD2 (5 bases). The receptor's source is a man aged 18-30 years who had recovered from COVID-19. CDR3 bases: TGTGCCAGTCGCCCCTTCGGGCTAGCAGCACAGGATACGCAGTATTTT. This translates into CASRPFGLAAQDTQYF.